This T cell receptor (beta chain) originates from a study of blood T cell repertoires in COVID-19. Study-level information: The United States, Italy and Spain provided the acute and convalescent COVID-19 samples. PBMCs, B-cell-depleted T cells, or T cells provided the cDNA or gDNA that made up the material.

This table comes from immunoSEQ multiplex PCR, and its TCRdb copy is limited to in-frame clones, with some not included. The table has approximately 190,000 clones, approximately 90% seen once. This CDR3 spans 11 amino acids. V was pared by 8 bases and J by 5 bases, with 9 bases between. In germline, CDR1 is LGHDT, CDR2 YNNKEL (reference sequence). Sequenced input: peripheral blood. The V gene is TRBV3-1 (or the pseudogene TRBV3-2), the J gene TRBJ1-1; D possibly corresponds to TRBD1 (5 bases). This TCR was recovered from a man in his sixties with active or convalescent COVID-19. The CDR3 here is CASLGGTEAFF. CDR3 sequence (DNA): TGTGCCAGCCTCGGGGGGACTGAAGCTTTCTTT.